A few counts support the clone carrying this T cell receptor (beta chain). Its target is not known. The data are from a study of CD8 T cells in ankylosing spondylitis. Points from the study as a whole: Enrichment of disease-linked clones was reportedly significant in matched ankylosing spondylitis synovial fluid.

The CDR3 has 15 residues. Trimming stripped 0 bases from V and 0 bases from J, with 8 bases between. CDR1 is MNHEY and CDR2 is SVGEGT in the germline V gene. TCRdb analysed the 5' RACE reads with MiXCR anew, one entry per CDR3 protein. The sample carries around 300,000 distinct CDR3 sequences, under 15% recorded once. The sequencing input was blood, either unsorted or a sorted T cell fraction (not recorded which). The chain employs TRBV6-2 or TRBV6-3 and TRBJ2-5; the D call may be TRBD1 or TRBD2 (5 bases each). The clonotype comes from a male donor with ankylosing spondylitis or in good health (not recorded which). The CDR3 here is CASSYSRGHQETQYF. The CDR3 nucleotides read TGTGCCAGCAGTTACTCTCGGGGACACCAAGAGACCCAGTACTTC.